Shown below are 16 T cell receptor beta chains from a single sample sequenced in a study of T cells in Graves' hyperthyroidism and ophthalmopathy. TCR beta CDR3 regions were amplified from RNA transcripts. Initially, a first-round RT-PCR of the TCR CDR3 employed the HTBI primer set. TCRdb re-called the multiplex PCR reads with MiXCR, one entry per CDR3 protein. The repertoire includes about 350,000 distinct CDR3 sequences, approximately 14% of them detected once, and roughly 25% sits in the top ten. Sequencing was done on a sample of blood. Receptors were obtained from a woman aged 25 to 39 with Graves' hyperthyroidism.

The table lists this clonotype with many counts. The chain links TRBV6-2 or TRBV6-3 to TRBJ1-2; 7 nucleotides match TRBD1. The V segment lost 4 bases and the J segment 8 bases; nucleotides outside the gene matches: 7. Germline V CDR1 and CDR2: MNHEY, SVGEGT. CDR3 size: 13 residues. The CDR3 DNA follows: TGTGCCAGCAGTTTCCGGGACAGAAGAGGCTACACCTTC. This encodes CASSFRDRRGYTF.

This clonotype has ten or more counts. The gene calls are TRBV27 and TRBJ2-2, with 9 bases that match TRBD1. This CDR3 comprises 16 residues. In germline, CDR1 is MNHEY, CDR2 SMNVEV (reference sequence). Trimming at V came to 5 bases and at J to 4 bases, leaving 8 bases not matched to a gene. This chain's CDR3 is CASSPPGQGITGELFF. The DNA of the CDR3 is TGTGCCAGCAGTCCCCCCGGACAGGGGATCACCGGGGAGCTGTTTTTT.

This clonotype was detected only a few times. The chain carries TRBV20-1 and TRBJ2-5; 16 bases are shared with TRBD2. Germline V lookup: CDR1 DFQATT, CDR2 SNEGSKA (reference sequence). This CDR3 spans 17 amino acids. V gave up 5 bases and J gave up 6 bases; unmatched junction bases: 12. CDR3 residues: CSAGWGTSGRAGQTQYF. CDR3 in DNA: TGCAGTGCTGGTTGGGGGACTAGCGGGAGGGCCGGACAGACCCAGTACTTC.

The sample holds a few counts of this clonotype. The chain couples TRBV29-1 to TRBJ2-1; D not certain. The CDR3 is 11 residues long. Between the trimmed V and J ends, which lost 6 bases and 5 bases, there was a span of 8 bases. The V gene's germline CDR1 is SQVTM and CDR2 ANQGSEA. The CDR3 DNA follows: TGCAGCGTGGTAGAAAACAATGAGCAGTTCTTC. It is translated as CSVVENNEQFF.

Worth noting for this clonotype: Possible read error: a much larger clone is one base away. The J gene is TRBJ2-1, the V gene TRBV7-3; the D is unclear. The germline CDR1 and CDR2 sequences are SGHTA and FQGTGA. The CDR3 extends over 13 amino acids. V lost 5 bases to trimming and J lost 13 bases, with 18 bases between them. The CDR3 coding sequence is TGTGCCAGCAGCCCGTCGACGCTGGACGAACAGTTCTTC. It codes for CASSPSTLDEQFF.

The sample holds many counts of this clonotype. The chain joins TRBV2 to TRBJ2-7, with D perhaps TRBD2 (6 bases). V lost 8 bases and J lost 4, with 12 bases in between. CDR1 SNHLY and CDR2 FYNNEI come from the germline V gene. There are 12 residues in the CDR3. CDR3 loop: CASRETSYEQYF. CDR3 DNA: TGTGCCAGCCGGGAGACATCGTACGAGCAGTACTTC.

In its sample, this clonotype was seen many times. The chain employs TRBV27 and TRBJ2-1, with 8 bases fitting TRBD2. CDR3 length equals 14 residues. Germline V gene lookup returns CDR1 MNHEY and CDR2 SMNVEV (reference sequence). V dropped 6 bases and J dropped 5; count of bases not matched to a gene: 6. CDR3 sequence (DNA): TGTGCCAGCAGACCCCTTAGCGGGGACAATGAGCAGTTCTTC. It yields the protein CASRPLSGDNEQFF.

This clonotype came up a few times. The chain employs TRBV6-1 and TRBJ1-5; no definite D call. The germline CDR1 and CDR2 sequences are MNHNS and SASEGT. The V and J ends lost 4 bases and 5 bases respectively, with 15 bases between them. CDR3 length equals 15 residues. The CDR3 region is CASSVRDDGYQPQHF. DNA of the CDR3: TGTGCCAGCAGTGTTCGGGATGATGGATATCAGCCCCAGCATTTT.

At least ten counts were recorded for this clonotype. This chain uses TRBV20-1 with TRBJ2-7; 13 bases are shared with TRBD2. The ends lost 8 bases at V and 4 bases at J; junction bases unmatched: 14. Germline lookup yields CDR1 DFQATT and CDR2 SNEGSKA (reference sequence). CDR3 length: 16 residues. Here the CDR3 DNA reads TGCAGTACCATCCCCTGGACTAGCGGGAGACCTTACGAGCAGTACTTC. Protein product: CSTIPWTSGRPYEQYF.

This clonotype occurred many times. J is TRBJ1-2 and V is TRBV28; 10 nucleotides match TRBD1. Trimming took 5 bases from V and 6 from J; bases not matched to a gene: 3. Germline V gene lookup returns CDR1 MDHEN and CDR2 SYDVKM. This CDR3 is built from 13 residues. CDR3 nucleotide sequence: TGTGCCAGCAGTCCCGGACAGGGGGATGGCTACACCTTC. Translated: CASSPGQGDGYTF.

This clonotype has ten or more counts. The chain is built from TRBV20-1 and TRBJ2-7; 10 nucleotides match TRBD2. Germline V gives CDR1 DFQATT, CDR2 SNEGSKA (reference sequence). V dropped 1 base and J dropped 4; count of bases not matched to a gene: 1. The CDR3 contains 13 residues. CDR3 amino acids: CSARASGSYEQYF. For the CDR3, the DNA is TGCAGTGCTAGAGCTAGCGGGAGTTACGAGCAGTACTTC.

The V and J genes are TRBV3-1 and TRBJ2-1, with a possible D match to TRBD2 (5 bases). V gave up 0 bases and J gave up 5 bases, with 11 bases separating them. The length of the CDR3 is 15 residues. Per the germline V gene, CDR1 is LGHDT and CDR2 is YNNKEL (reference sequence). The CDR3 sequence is CASSQEQGGHNEQFF. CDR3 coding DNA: TGTGCCAGCAGCCAAGAGCAAGGAGGCCACAATGAGCAGTTCTTC.

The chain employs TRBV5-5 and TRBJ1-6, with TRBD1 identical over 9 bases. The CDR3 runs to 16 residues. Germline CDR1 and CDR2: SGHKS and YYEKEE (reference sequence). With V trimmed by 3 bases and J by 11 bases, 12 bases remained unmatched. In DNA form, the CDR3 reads TGTGCCAGCAGCTGGATTCGGACAGGGGAGAATCCACCCCTCCACTTT. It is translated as CASSWIRTGENPPLHF.

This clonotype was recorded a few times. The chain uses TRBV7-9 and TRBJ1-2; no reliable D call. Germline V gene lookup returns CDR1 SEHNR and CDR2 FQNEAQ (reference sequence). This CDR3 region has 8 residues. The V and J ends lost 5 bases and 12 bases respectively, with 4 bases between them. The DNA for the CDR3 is TGTGCCAGCAGCCCGGACACCTTC. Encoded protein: CASSPDTF.

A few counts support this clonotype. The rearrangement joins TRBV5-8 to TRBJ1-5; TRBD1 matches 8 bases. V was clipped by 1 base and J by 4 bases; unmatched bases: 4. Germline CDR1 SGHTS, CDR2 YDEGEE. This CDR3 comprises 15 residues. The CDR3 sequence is CASSLRQGANQPQHF. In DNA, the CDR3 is TGTGCCAGCAGCTTGAGGCAGGGGGCTAATCAGCCCCAGCATTTT.

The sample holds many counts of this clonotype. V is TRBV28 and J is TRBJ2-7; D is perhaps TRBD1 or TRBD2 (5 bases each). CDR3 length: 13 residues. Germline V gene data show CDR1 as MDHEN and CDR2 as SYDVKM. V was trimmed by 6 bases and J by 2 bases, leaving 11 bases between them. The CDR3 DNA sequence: TGTGCCAGCAGGGGGGTGGCGGCCTACGAGCAGTACTTC. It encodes CASRGVAAYEQYF.